The source of this T cell receptor beta chain is a study of cytomegalovirus exposure and HLA in healthy donors. Study conclusions and caveats: Whilst most TCR sequences proved rare, a subset of public TCRs occurred across many donors.

As concerns this clone: Its antigen is currently unknown.

The germline V and J ends were trimmed by 5 bases and 0 bases, with 20 bases remaining between them. The CDR3 sequence is 18 residues long. The germline V gene encodes CDR1 MDHEN and CDR2 SYDVKM. PCR primers comprised 60 Vbeta and 13 Jbeta primers. Sequencing was performed with immunoSEQ multiplex PCR; in TCRdb, only in-frame clones are kept and a portion is missing. This specimen shows some 130,000 clones; the ten leading clones hold 1.6%. Sequencing was done on a sample of PBMCs. The rearrangement links TRBV28 to TRBJ1-5; D gene ambiguous. This receptor was taken from a middle-aged woman in good health and CMV-seropositive. The CDR3: CASSPGWRSVYSNQPQHF. Written as DNA, the CDR3 is TGTGCCAGCAGTCCTGGTTGGCGCAGCGTTTATAGCAATCAGCCCCAGCATTTT.